These 21 T cell receptor beta chains were sequenced from one sample in a study of T cell responses to AZD1222 COVID-19 vaccine listed by TCRdb under 2021. In light of the paper, this sample's time point label describes: baseline before first vaccination. Preparation of the library involved the immunoSEQ multiplex PCR assay. TCRdb's version of the immuneACCESS table is confined to in-frame rearrangements and falls short of the full clone set. An unresolved V gene accounts for under half of the shortfall where checked; the remainder is of unknown origin. The table for this sample lists 98,000 or so clones; 70% to 90% of them were counted only once. The ten largest account for around 20% of the sample. Sequenced here: peripheral blood, sampled on day 0 of AZD1222 vaccination. Receptors were obtained from an adult in good health.

The rearrangement uses TRBV10-1 and TRBJ2-7; 9 positions agree with TRBD2. The CDR3 is 15 amino acids. After removal of 0 bases from V and 2 bases from J, the junction contained 2 bases not matched to a gene. Germline CDR1 and CDR2: WNHNN and SYGVQD (reference sequence). The CDR3 DNA follows: TGCGCCAGCAGTGAGTCTGCGGGAGGGGCCTACGAGCAGTACTTC. This gives the protein CASSESAGGAYEQYF.

With regard to this clone: One end of the junction is discordant with germline, which a read error may explain. The genes are TRBV3-1 (or the pseudogene TRBV3-2) and TRBJ1-2, with 9 positions matching TRBD1. CDR3 length: 14 residues. CDR1 is LGHDT, CDR2 YNNKEL, per germline (reference sequence). The CDR3 coding sequence is TGTGCCAGCAGCCAAGAAGGGAGGGACAGGGCTCTTGGGTTC. Residues: CASSQEGRDRALGF.

This chain links TRBV9 with TRBJ1-2; possibly TRBD1 for D (6 bases). Per the germline V gene, CDR1 is SGDLS and CDR2 is YYNGEE. V lost 4 bases and J lost 0, with 13 bases in between. The CDR3 has 15 residues. The DNA of the CDR3 is TGTGCCAGCAGCCCCCGACAGGAGGCTAACTATGGCTACACCTTC. Its protein product is CASSPRQEANYGYTF.

The rearrangement joins TRBV21-1 to TRBJ1-1. TRBV21-1 is given as a pseudogene. This CDR3 is 13 amino acids long. CDR3 DNA: TGTGCCAGCAGGCCGGAGCGGAACACTGAAGCTTTCTTT. This translates into CASRPERNTEAFF.

J is TRBJ2-3 and V is TRBV13; D is possibly TRBD2 (6 bases). Germline V gene data show CDR1 as PRHDT and CDR2 as FYEKMQ (reference sequence). V was shortened by 0 bases and J by 2 bases, with 15 bases between the two germline ends. The CDR3 contains 17 residues. The chain's CDR3 is CASSLGPGGVPTDTQYF. CDR3 in DNA: TGTGCCAGCAGCTTAGGTCCAGGAGGGGTACCCACAGATACGCAGTATTTT.

Comments on this clone: An end of the junction does not agree with germline; a read error may underlie this. This chain uses TRBV7-7 with TRBJ1-4; 7 bases are shared with TRBD1. The germline gives CDR1 SSHAT, CDR2 FNYEAQ (reference sequence). The CDR3 loop spans 15 amino acids. The CDR3: CASSPQTGSQEKLFF. The CDR3 DNA follows: TGTGCTAGCAGCCCTCAGACAGGGAGCCAAGAAAAACTGTTTTTT.

The V call is TRBV11-3, the J call TRBJ2-2, with TRBD2 matching over 7 bases. Germline V lookup: CDR1 SGHNT, CDR2 YENEEA. This CDR3 has 15 residues. The V segment lost 5 bases and the J segment 1 base; nucleotides outside the gene matches: 4. Here the CDR3 reads CASSSSGGNTGELFF. The CDR3, as DNA: TGTGCCAGCAGCAGCTCGGGGGGGAACACCGGGGAGCTGTTTTTT.

The V call is TRBV15, the J call TRBJ2-7; D may be TRBD2 (6 bases). Trimming cost V 2 bases and J 2 bases, with 13 bases left between them. Germline lookup yields CDR1 LNHNV and CDR2 YYDKDF (reference sequence). The CDR3 consists of 15 residues. Here the CDR3 reads CATSRTSGGTYEQYF. The CDR3 nucleotides read TGTGCCACCAGCAGAACTAGTGGGGGGACCTACGAGCAGTACTTC.

The V call is TRBV19, the J call TRBJ1-2; maybe TRBD1 (6 bases). The CDR3 sequence is 16 residues long. The V gene's germline CDR1 is LNHDA and CDR2 SQIVND (reference sequence). The germline V and J ends were trimmed by 1 base and 1 base, with 13 bases remaining between them. CDR3 amino acids: CASSIGLGHGNYGYTF. The CDR3 DNA follows: TGTGCCAGTAGTATAGGTTTGGGACACGGTAACTATGGCTACACCTTC.

This chain links TRBV11-3 with TRBJ1-1; no firm D call. Germline-derived CDR1 and CDR2 are SGHNT and YENEEA. V dropped 8 bases and J dropped 5 bases, with 15 bases sitting between them. The CDR3 has 13 residues. The CDR3 here is CASSPKGRTEAFF. The CDR3 bases are TGTGCCAGCTCCCCAAAGGGAAGGACTGAAGCTTTCTTT.

This clone was counted a single time. The CDR3 here is CASSQGLGGPNEQFF. CDR3 in DNA: TGTGCCAGCAGCCAAGGGCTGGGGGGGCCCAATGAGCAGTTCTTC. The J gene is TRBJ2-1, the V gene TRBV3-1 (or the pseudogene TRBV3-2); possible D gene TRBD2, 7 bases. This CDR3 has 15 residues. Germline CDR1 is LGHDT and CDR2 is YNNKEL (reference sequence). With 1 base removed from V and 6 bases from J, the gap between germline ends came to 13 bases.

This rearrangement joins TRBV27 to TRBJ2-1; possibly TRBD1 for D (5 bases). The germline gives CDR1 MNHEY, CDR2 SMNVEV (reference sequence). Trimming removed 2 bases at V and 6 bases at J, with 14 bases between. CDR3 length: 15 residues. CDR3 protein: CASSLGLVGANEQFF. Here the CDR3 DNA reads TGTGCCAGCAGTTTAGGGCTAGTAGGGGCCAATGAGCAGTTCTTC.

J is TRBJ2-7 and V is TRBV5-6, with 7 bases aligning to TRBD1. The CDR3 runs to 14 residues. After removal of 3 bases from V and 5 bases from J, the junction contained 8 bases not matched to a gene. Germline lookup yields CDR1 SGHDT and CDR2 YYEEEE. CDR3 nucleotides: TGTGCCAGCAGCTCGGGACAGACTATCAACGAGCAGTACTTC. Protein product: CASSSGQTINEQYF.

The chain links TRBV7-8 to TRBJ2-1; 13 bases are a match to TRBD2. V shed 5 bases, J shed 9 bases, and the junction held 10 bases outside the gene matches. The CDR3 consists of 16 residues. Per germline, CDR1 SGHVS and CDR2 FQNEAQ. This chain's CDR3 is CASSPYRLAGGFEQFF. As DNA, the CDR3 is TGTGCCAGCAGCCCCTATCGACTAGCGGGGGGATTTGAGCAGTTCTTC.

V usage is TRBV13 and J usage is TRBJ2-7, with D unresolved. This CDR3 comprises 12 residues. The V end was cut by 0 bases, the J end by 1 base, with 1 base between. The germline gives CDR1 PRHDT, CDR2 FYEKMQ (reference sequence). CDR3 in amino acids: CASSLGSYEQYF. In DNA, the CDR3 is TGTGCCAGCAGCTTAGGTTCCTACGAGCAGTACTTC.

This sequence joins TRBV6-5 and TRBJ1-4, with a weak D call TRBD1 (5 bases). V lost 7 bases and J lost 4, with 10 bases in between. CDR1 is MNHEY, CDR2 SVGAGI, per germline. This CDR3 has 13 residues. In DNA form, the CDR3 reads TGTGCCAGCACGGTGCAGGGTAATGAAAAACTGTTTTTT. Translation: CASTVQGNEKLFF.

This clone was found once. The chain is built from TRBV5-1 and TRBJ2-5; 7 bases are a match to TRBD2. Germline V gene lookup returns CDR1 SGHRS and CDR2 YFSETQ. This CDR3 has 15 amino acids. V trimming: 4 bases; J trimming: 3 bases; junction bases outside the gene matches: 9. The DNA of the CDR3 is TGCGCCAGCAGCAACGGACTAGTGGGGGAAGAGACCCAGTACTTC. It is translated as CASSNGLVGEETQYF.

The chain combines TRBV7-9 with TRBJ1-1; D unclear. Germline CDR1 SEHNR, CDR2 FQNEAQ (reference sequence). V was pared by 2 bases and J by 4 bases, with 5 bases between. This CDR3 contains 12 residues. The CDR3 protein is CASSLWPTEAFF. CDR3 nucleotide sequence: TGTGCCAGCAGCTTATGGCCCACTGAAGCTTTCTTT.

The CDR3 nucleotides read TGTGCCAGCAGCCCCGCAGGGATGAACACTGAAGCTTTCTTT. Translated: CASSPAGMNTEAFF. The gene calls are TRBV25-1 and TRBJ1-1; D is possibly TRBD1 (5 bases). CDR3 length: 14 residues. Germline V gives CDR1 MGHDK, CDR2 SYGVNS. V was shortened by 6 bases and J by 0 bases, with 11 bases between the two germline ends.

The genes are TRBV7-2 and TRBJ2-7, with D perhaps matching TRBD2 (6 bases). The V gene's germline CDR1 is SGHTA and CDR2 FQGNSA. The V gene lost 5 bases and the J gene lost 6 bases, with 23 bases spanning the gap. The CDR3 totals 16 residues. The CDR3 nucleotides read TGTGCCAGCAGCCCACACCTGACTAGGAGGTCCCTCGAGCAGTACTTC. It codes for CASSPHLTRRSLEQYF.

The rearrangement links TRBV4-2 to TRBJ1-5, with D hard to call. Trimming shortened V by 0 bases and J by 3 bases, and 15 bases separated the two germline ends. The CDR3 loop spans 17 amino acids. The germline V gene encodes CDR1 LGHNA and CDR2 YNFKEQ. The CDR3 region is CASSQDAGRTYNQPQHF. The CDR3 DNA sequence: TGTGCCAGCAGCCAAGACGCGGGCAGAACTTACAATCAGCCCCAGCATTTT.